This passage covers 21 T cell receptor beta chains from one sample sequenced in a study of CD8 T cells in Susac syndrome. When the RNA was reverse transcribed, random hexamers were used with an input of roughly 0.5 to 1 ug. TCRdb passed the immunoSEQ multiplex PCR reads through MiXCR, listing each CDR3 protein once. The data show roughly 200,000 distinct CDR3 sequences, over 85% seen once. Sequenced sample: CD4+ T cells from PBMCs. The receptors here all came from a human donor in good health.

CDR3 DNA sequence: TGCAGTGCCCCCTTAAACCGAGGAAAAGGTCAGCCCCAGCATTTT. This encodes CSAPLNRGKGQPQHF. The chain joins TRBV20-1 to TRBJ1-5; no firm D call. Trimming pared 6 bases from V and 6 bases from J, leaving 21 bases between. The CDR3 is made up of 15 amino acids. The germline CDR1 and CDR2 sequences are DFQATT and SNEGSKA (reference sequence).

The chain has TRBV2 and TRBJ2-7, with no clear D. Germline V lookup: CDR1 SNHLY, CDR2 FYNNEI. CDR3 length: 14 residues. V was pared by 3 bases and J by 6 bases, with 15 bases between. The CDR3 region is CASSDSRPMSEQYF. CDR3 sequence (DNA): TGTGCCAGCAGTGACAGCCGACCCATGTCCGAGCAGTACTTC.

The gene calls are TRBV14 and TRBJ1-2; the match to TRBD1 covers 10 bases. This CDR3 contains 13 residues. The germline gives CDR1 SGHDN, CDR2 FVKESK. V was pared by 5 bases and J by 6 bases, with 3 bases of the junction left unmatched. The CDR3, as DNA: TGTGCCAGCAGCTGGGACAGGGGTGATGGCTACACCTTC. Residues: CASSWDRGDGYTF.

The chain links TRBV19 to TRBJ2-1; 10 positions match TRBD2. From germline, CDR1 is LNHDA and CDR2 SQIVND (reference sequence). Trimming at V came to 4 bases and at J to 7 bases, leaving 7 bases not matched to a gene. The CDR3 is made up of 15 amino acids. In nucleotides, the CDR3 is TGTGCCAGTAGTAGAGCGGGAGGGCCCTCGAATGAGCAGTTCTTC. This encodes CASSRAGGPSNEQFF.

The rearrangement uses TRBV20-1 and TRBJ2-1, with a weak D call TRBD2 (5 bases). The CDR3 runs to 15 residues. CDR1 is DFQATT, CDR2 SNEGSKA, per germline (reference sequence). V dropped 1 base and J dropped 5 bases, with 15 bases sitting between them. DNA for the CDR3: TGCAGTGCTAGAGGTGTGGAGCGGCCGGACAATGAGCAGTTCTTC. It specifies CSARGVERPDNEQFF.

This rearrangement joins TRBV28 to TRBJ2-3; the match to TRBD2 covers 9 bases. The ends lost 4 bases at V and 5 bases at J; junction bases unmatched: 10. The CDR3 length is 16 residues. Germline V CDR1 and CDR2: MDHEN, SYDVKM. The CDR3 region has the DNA TGTGCCAGCAGTTCTTTCCGACTAGCGGAAGGAGATACGCAGTATTTT. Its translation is CASSSFRLAEGDTQYF.

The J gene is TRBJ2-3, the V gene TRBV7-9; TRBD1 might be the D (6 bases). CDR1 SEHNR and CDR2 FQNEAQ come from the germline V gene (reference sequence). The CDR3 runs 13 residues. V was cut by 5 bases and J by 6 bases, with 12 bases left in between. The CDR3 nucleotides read TGTGCCAGCAGCCTGAGGGGGTCGGATACGCAGTATTTT. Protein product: CASSLRGSDTQYF.

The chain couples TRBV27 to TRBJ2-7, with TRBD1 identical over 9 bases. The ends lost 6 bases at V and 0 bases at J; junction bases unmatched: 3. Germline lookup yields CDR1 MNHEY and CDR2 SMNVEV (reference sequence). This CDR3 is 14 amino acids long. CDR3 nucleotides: TGTGCCAGCAGGGGACAGGGAAGCTCCTACGAGCAGTACTTC. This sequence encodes CASRGQGSSYEQYF.

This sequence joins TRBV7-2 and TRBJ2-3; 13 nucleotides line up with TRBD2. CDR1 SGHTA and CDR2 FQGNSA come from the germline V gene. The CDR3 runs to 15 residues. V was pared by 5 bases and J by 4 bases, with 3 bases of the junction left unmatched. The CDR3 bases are TGTGCCAGCAGCCGGACTAGCGGGAGTGCAGATACGCAGTATTTT. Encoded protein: CASSRTSGSADTQYF.

The CDR3 nucleotides read TGTGCCAGCAGCTTAGCGGTAACAGGGGACGAGCAGTACTTC. Translating gives CASSLAVTGDEQYF. The V and J genes are TRBV7-2 and TRBJ2-7; 7 bases map to TRBD1. The junction had 4 bases not matched to a gene; V was cut back by 0 bases and J by 5 bases. The germline gives CDR1 SGHTA, CDR2 FQGNSA. CDR3 size: 14 residues.

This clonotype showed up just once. The CDR3 protein is CASSPLAGHYNEQFF. In DNA form, the CDR3 reads TGTGCCAGCAGCCCTCTAGCGGGGCACTACAATGAGCAGTTCTTC. This chain connects TRBV7-9 to TRBJ2-1; 9 positions match TRBD2. J gave up 3 bases and V 5 bases, and 5 bases lay outside the gene matches. Per germline, CDR1 SEHNR and CDR2 FQNEAQ (reference sequence). This CDR3 spans 15 amino acids.

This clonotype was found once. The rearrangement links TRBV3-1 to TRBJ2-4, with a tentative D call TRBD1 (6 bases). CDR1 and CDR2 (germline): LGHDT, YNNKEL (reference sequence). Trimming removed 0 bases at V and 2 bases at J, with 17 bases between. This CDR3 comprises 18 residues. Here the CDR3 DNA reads TGTGCCAGCAGCCAAGATAGAGGGGGTGACCCCTCCAAAAACATTCAGTACTTC. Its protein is CASSQDRGGDPSKNIQYF.

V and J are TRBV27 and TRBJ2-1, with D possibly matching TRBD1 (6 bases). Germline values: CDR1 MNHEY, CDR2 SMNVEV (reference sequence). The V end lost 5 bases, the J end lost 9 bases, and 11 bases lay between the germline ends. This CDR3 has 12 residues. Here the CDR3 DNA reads TGTGCCAGCAGTCACCGGGACACTGAGCAGTTCTTC. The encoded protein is CASSHRDTEQFF.

The CDR3 loop reads CASSQGGPGGYEQYF. CDR3 coding DNA: TGCGCCAGCAGCCAAGGCGGCCCAGGGGGATACGAGCAGTACTTC. The chain links TRBV4-3 to TRBJ2-7; 7 bases map to TRBD1. With 1 base clipped from V and 4 bases from J, the junction kept 7 bases outside the gene matches. Germline V gene data show CDR1 as LGHNA and CDR2 as YSLEER. This CDR3 comprises 15 residues.

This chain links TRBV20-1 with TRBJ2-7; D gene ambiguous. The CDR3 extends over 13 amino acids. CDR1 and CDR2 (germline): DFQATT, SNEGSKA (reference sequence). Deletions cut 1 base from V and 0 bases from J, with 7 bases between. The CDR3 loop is CSARGNPSYEQYF. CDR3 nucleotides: TGCAGTGCTAGAGGGAATCCCTCCTACGAGCAGTACTTC.

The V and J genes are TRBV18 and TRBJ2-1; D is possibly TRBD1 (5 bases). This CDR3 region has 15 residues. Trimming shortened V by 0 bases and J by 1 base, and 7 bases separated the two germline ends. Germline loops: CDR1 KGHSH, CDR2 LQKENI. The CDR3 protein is CASSPPQGSYNEQFF. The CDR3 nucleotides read TGTGCCAGCTCACCACCGCAGGGTTCCTACAATGAGCAGTTCTTC.

The CDR3 sequence is CASRRTSGGSTDTQYF. CDR3 bases: TGTGCCAGCAGGAGGACTAGCGGGGGTAGCACAGATACGCAGTATTTT. The chain uses TRBV12-3 or TRBV12-4 and TRBJ2-3, with 13 bases fitting TRBD2. The CDR3 contains 16 residues. Germline trimming cut 6 bases from V and 0 bases from J; bases unmatched to any gene: 3.

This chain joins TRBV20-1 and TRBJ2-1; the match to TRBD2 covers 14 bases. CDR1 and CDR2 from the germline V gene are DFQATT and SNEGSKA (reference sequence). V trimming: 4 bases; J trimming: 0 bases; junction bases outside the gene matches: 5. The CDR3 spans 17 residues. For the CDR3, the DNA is TGCAGTGCTACCGGACTAGCGGGAGGTTTCTCCTACAATGAGCAGTTCTTC. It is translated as CSATGLAGGFSYNEQFF.

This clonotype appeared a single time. CDR3 protein: CASSIGSPGFRGSYEQYF. In DNA, the CDR3 is TGTGCCAGTAGTATCGGTTCCCCTGGGTTTCGGGGCTCCTACGAGCAGTACTTC. The chain employs TRBV19 and TRBJ2-7; D is possibly TRBD2 (5 bases). V shed 3 bases and J shed 0 bases, with 21 bases lying between them. The germline V gene has CDR1 LNHDA and CDR2 SQIVND (reference sequence). The CDR3 contains 18 residues.

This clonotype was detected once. The CDR3 is CSVYPDGKNQETQYF. The CDR3 DNA follows: TGCAGCGTTTACCCGGACGGGAAAAACCAAGAGACCCAGTACTTC. The chain uses TRBV29-1 and TRBJ2-5; tentative D call: TRBD2 (5 bases). Germline V gene data show CDR1 as SQVTM and CDR2 as ANQGSEA. The CDR3 has 15 residues. Between the trimmed V and J ends, which lost 5 bases and 0 bases, there was a span of 16 bases.

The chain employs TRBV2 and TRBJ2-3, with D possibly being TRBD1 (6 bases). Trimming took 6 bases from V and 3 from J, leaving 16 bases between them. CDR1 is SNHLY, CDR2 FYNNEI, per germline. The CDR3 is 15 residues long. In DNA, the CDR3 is TGTGCCAGCAGCGATCTAGCCCAGGGGACAGATACGCAGTATTTT. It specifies CASSDLAQGTDTQYF.